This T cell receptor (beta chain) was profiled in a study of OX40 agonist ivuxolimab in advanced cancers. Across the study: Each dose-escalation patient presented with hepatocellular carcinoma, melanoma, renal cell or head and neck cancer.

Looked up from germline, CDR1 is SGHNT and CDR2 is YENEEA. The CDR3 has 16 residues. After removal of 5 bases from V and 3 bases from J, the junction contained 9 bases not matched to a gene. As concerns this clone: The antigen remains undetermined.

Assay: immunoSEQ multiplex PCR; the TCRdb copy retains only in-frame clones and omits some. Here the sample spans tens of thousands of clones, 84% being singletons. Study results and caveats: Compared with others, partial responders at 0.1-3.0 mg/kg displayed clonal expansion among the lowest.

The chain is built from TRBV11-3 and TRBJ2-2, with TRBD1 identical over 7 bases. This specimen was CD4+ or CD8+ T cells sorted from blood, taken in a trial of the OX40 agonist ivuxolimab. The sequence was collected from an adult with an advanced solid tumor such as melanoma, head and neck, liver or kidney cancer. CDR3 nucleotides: TGTGCCAGCAGCCTAAGACAGGGACGGGACACCGGGGAGCTGTTTTTT. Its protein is CASSLRQGRDTGELFF.